A selection of T cell receptor beta chains follows, all from one sample in a study of T cells in Graves' hyperthyroidism and ophthalmopathy. TCRdb used MiXCR to reprocess the multiplex PCR reads, holding one entry per CDR3 protein. Of some 530,000 distinct CDR3 sequences in the sample, 22% were seen once. Input material: blood. Source of these receptors: a woman aged 65 to 85 with Graves' ophthalmopathy. Each CDR3 is given with its conserved first and last residue. D genes are given only for firm matches. Clone size is not always given. Where it is, it says once, few, many or a class for expanded clones.

clone size	V gene	J gene	D gene	CDR3 protein	CDR3 DNA
few	TRBV3-1	TRBJ1-6	NA	CASSRTGTTNNSPLHF	TGTGCCAGCAGCCGTACCGGGACAACTAATAATTCACCCCTCCACTTT
NA	TRBV6-1	TRBJ2-2	TRBD1	CASSFTGGTNTGELFF	TGTGCCAGCAGTTTCACAGGGGGAACGAACACCGGGGAGCTGTTTTTT
many	TRBV3-1	TRBJ2-7	NA	CASSQYSEQYF	TGTGCCAGCAGCCAATACTCCGAGCAGTACTTC
once	TRBV11-2	TRBJ2-1	TRBD2	CASRSGLAGAEQFF	TGTGCCAGCAGGTCGGGACTAGCGGGAGCTGAGCAGTTCTTC
few	TRBV20-1	TRBJ2-5	NA	CSALFSSARGQYF	TGCAGTGCTCTCTTTTCTAGCGCGAGGGGCCAGTACTTC
few	TRBV6-5	TRBJ2-6	NA	CASSYSLAATGANVLTF	TGTGCCAGCAGTTACTCGTTGGCCGCTACTGGGGCCAACGTCCTGACTTTC
NA	TRBV19	TRBJ1-5	NA	CASSMDYRSGQPQHF	TGTGCCAGTAGTATGGACTACAGGAGTGGTCAGCCCCAGCATTTT
few	TRBV27	TRBJ1-1	TRBD1	CASSTFSGTVNTEAFF	TGTGCCAGCAGCACTTTCTCCGGGACAGTGAACACTGAAGCTTTCTTT
many	TRBV10-3	TRBJ1-2	NA	CAISDQSGGWYGYTF	TGTGCCATCAGTGACCAATCCGGGGGGTGGTATGGCTACACCTTC
few	TRBV24-1	TRBJ2-1	NA	CATSDGAQRGQFF	TGTGCCACCAGTGACGGGGCCCAAAGGGGGCAGTTCTTC
NA	TRBV10-2	TRBJ2-3	NA	CASTDPGLSTDTQYF	TGCGCCAGCACCGACCCGGGACTGAGTACAGATACGCAGTATTTT
few	TRBV7-9	TRBJ1-1	NA	CASSTRSGSPEAFF	TGTGCCAGCAGCACCCGTTCGGGGAGCCCTGAAGCTTTCTTT
few	TRBV20-1	TRBJ1-1	NA	CSASGNREAFF	TGCAGTGCTAGTGGGAACCGAGAAGCTTTCTTT
many	TRBV6-5	TRBJ1-1	NA	CASSYGSNTEAFF	TGTGCCAGCAGTTACGGGAGTAACACTGAAGCTTTCTTT
few	TRBV28	TRBJ2-2	TRBD1	CASGTGGGGELFF	TGTGCCAGCGGAACAGGGGGCGGCGGGGAGCTGTTTTTT
few	TRBV7-6	TRBJ1-4	NA	CASSLRLGGATNEKLFF	TGTGCCAGCAGCTTGCGGCTAGGGGGTGCAACTAATGAAAAACTGTTTTTT
NA	TRBV5-1	TRBJ2-2	NA	CASSLTGKDTGELFF	TGCGCCAGCAGCTTGACCGGGAAGGACACCGGGGAGCTGTTTTTT
NA	TRBV18	TRBJ2-1	TRBD1	CASSPQRQGNNEQFF	TGTGCCAGCTCACCGCAGCGACAGGGGAACAATGAGCAGTTCTTC
few	TRBV5-1	TRBJ2-3	NA	CASSFSREATDTQYF	TGCGCCAGCAGCTTCAGCAGGGAGGCCACAGATACGCAGTATTTT
NA	TRBV14	TRBJ1-1	NA	CASSPLDRRSTEAFF	TGTGCCAGCAGCCCATTAGACAGGAGGTCCACTGAAGCTTTCTTT
NA	TRBV10-3	TRBJ2-5	TRBD2	CATFDGGGDGETQYF	TGTGCCACCTTTGATGGCGGGGGAGATGGGGAGACCCAGTACTTC
few	TRBV20-1	TRBJ2-7	NA	CSASTSHEQYF	TGCAGTGCTAGTACGTCTCACGAGCAGTACTTC
NA	TRBV14	TRBJ2-1	TRBD1	CASSQPGQGNEQFF	TGTGCCAGCAGCCAGCCGGGACAGGGCAATGAGCAGTTCTTC
few	TRBV20-1	TRBJ2-1	NA	CSAKEMGRDNEQFF	TGCAGTGCCAAAGAGATGGGGCGGGACAATGAGCAGTTCTTC
many	TRBV6-1	TRBJ2-7	TRBD1	CASIPEGQFYEQYF	TGTGCCAGCATCCCCGAGGGACAGTTCTACGAGCAGTACTTC
few	TRBV6-4	TRBJ1-1	NA	CASSAGEHTEAFF	TGTGCCAGCAGTGCAGGGGAACACACTGAAGCTTTCTTT
once	TRBV24-1	TRBJ2-7	NA	CATSPTLANMWEQYF	TGTGCCACCAGTCCAACACTGGCCAATATGTGGGAGCAGTACTTC
few	TRBV5-5	TRBJ1-6	NA	CASSLEWGSSSPLHF	TGTGCCAGCAGCTTGGAGTGGGGGTCAAGCTCACCCCTCCACTTT
NA	TRBV19	TRBJ1-1	TRBD1	CASSQPGGGRDTEAFF	TGTGCCAGTAGCCAGCCGGGAGGGGGCCGGGACACTGAAGCTTTCTTT
few	TRBV5-1	TRBJ2-3	TRBD1	CASSIQGARDTQYF	TGCGCCAGCAGCATACAGGGGGCGAGAGATACGCAGTATTTT
NA	TRBV3-1	TRBJ2-7	NA	CASSQIQGNEQYF	TGTGCCAGCAGCCAAATACAGGGTAACGAGCAGTACTTC
few	TRBV7-4	TRBJ2-7	NA	CARHGDTYEQYF	TGTGCCAGGCACGGAGATACCTACGAGCAGTACTTC
many	TRBV27	TRBJ1-1	NA	CASSPSLGVATEAFF	TGTGCCAGCAGTCCTTCCTTGGGCGTCGCGACTGAAGCTTTCTTT
NA	TRBV7-9	TRBJ2-7	TRBD1	CASSLGQGALVDEQYF	TGTGCCAGCAGCCTTGGACAGGGGGCGCTTGTCGACGAGCAGTACTTC
NA	TRBV13	TRBJ2-1	NA	CASSLTRVISYNEQFF	TGTGCCAGCAGCTTAACCCGGGTAATAAGCTACAATGAGCAGTTCTTC
many	TRBV28	TRBJ2-7	TRBD2	CASREGGELYEQYF	TGTGCCAGCCGGGAGGGTGGGGAATTATACGAGCAGTACTTC
NA	TRBV19	TRBJ2-2	NA	CASSIPQGGMGTGELFF	TGTGCCAGTAGTATACCCCAGGGCGGGATGGGGACCGGGGAGCTGTTTTTT
NA	TRBV28	TRBJ2-5	TRBD1	CASSFPQGEKETQYF	TGTGCCAGCAGTTTCCCACAGGGGGAGAAAGAGACCCAGTACTTC
NA	TRBV27	TRBJ2-7	TRBD1	CASREPGTGTYEQYF	TGTGCCAGCAGGGAACCCGGGACAGGGACCTACGAGCAGTACTTC
NA	TRBV5-1	TRBJ2-7	TRBD1	CASSVWDRDEQYF	TGCGCCAGCAGCGTATGGGACAGGGACGAGCAGTACTTC
many	TRBV28	TRBJ1-1	NA	CASRSSGAHTEAFF	TGTGCCAGCAGGTCCAGCGGGGCGCACACTGAAGCTTTCTTT
NA	TRBV12-3/TRBV12-4	TRBJ1-5	NA	CASTWGVTLGNQPQHF	TGTGCCAGCACCTGGGGGGTAACCTTGGGCAATCAGCCCCAGCATTTT
NA	TRBV28	TRBJ1-5	NA	CASSPYWGSGNQPQHF	TGTGCCAGCAGTCCCTATTGGGGGTCGGGCAATCAGCCCCAGCATTTT
NA	TRBV13	TRBJ1-1	NA	CASSHNPNTEAFF	TGTGCCAGCAGCCATAATCCGAACACTGAAGCTTTCTTT